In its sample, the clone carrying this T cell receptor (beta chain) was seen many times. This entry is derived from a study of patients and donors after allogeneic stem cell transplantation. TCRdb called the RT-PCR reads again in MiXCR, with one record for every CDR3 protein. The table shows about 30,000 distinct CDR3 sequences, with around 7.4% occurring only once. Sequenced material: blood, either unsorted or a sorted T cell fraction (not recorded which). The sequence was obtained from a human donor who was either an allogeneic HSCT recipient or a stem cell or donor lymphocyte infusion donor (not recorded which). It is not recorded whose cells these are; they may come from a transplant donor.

The CDR3 sequence: CASSPGTGLYNEQFF. The CDR3 DNA reads TGCGCCAGCAGCCCGGGGACAGGACTTTACAATGAGCAGTTCTTC. The rearrangement joins TRBV5-1 to TRBJ2-1; the match to TRBD1 covers 8 bases. V shed 4 bases, J shed 4 bases, and the junction held 7 bases outside the gene matches. This CDR3 comprises 15 residues. The V gene's germline CDR1 is SGHRS and CDR2 YFSETQ.